This TCR beta chain comes out of a study of control samples from healthy donors and cancer patients. The ends lost 2 bases at V and 0 bases at J; junction bases unmatched: 7. Germline CDR1 is SGHNT and CDR2 is YYREEE (reference sequence). The CDR3 covers 16 residues. Clones were read by immunoSEQ multiplex PCR, and TCRdb kept only the in-frame ones, dropping some. The table shows tens of thousands of clones, with more than 85% occurring only once. This receptor was obtained from a woman between 50 and 59 years old in good health. V and J are TRBV5-4 and TRBJ1-1, with TRBD1 matching 7 bases. The sequencing input was blood. CDR3: CASSLGGGRMNTEAFF. For the CDR3, the DNA is TGTGCCAGCAGCTTAGGAGGGGGCCGGATGAACACTGAAGCTTTCTTT.